The source of this T cell receptor beta chain is a study of response to subunit inactivated influenza vaccine (dated by TCRdb to the late 2010s). Concerning the study at large: To follow how T cells responded to a trivalent subunit inactivated influenza vaccine, the researchers relied on deep quantitative profiling of the T cell receptor repertoire. The paper as a whole reports these results and caveats: The authors proposed that each seasonal influenza vaccination may bring in only a limited number of new T cells.

Details on this clonotype: Its antigen specificity is not known. Base qualities are not provided; no much larger clone lies one nucleotide away.

Including the terminal cysteine and phenylalanine, the CDR3 comprises 15 residues. The kept DNA is CDR3 alone, 45 bases in frame from the first base. V is clipped by 1 base and J by 2 bases, and the sequence between their germline boundaries is 12 bases long. The germline V gene gives CDR1 as MGHRA and CDR2 as YSYEKL. Libraries were made using RT-PCR. The reads were generated on an Illumina HiSeq 2500. TCRdb reprocessed the public reads (quality trimming at Q25 with fastp, clone calling with MiXCR) and kept in-frame beta chains. Records with the same CDR3 protein are collapsed into one entry carrying the most frequent genes and DNA. The sample profile shows roughly 500,000 distinct CDR3 sequences; approximately 17% of them were found once. The ten most abundant clones make up 3% of the sample.

Recombination linked TRBV4-1 to TRBJ2-7, with an unclear D gene assignment. Specimen: CD4+ T cells sorted from PBMCs, collected 23 to 25 months after vaccination. This sequence was found in a man between 45 and 75 years old who received an inactivated influenza vaccine. Donor details come from another sample of the same person, matched by shared clones. The nucleotide sequence is given as TGCGCCAGCAGCCAAGGAGGTTCCCCACCCTACGAGCAGTACTTC. It translates to CASSQGGSPPYEQYF.